One and the same sample provided the 26 T cell receptor beta chains below, sequenced in a study of shared clonotypes between healthy human individuals. The method was immunoSEQ multiplex PCR; TCRdb's version includes in-frame clones alone and lacks a portion of them. The repertoire holds fewer than 1.4 million clones, around 78% seen once, with 0.5% to 0.65% in the top ten. Sequenced: memory CD4+ T cells from PBMCs. This sample's subset: CD45RA-negative fraction. These receptors were taken from a man between 18 and 35 years old in good health. Some clones in this sample may be carry-over from other donors' samples.

The rearrangement uses TRBV15 and TRBJ1-5; no clear D gene. This CDR3 is 17 amino acids long. V gave up 1 base and J gave up 0 bases, with 13 bases separating them. The V gene's germline CDR1 is LNHNV and CDR2 YYDKDF (reference sequence). CDR3 region: CATSRVLDAYSNQPQHF. DNA of the CDR3: TGTGCCACCAGCAGAGTGTTGGACGCCTATAGCAATCAGCCCCAGCATTTT.

The J gene is TRBJ1-4, the V gene TRBV28; 7 nucleotides match TRBD1. Germline loops: CDR1 MDHEN, CDR2 SYDVKM. V was pared by 3 bases and J by 3 bases, with 4 bases of the junction left unmatched. The CDR3 is made up of 15 amino acids. The CDR3 spells CASSFRDSPNEKLFF. CDR3 coding DNA: TGTGCCAGCAGTTTTCGGGACAGCCCTAATGAAAAACTGTTTTTT.

A word on this clone: The junction departs from the called germline gene at one end, perhaps through a read error. V usage is TRBV28 and J usage is TRBJ2-7; D unclear. There are 9 residues in the CDR3. In germline, CDR1 is MDHEN, CDR2 SYDVKM. This chain's CDR3 is CASTPSGDF. DNA for the CDR3: TGTGCCAGCACCCCCTCGGGCGACTTC.

This clone was seen at least ten times. J is TRBJ2-5 and V is TRBV10-1, with a tentative D call TRBD2 (5 bases). The CDR3 loop spans 14 amino acids. Trimming shortened V by 6 bases and J by 3 bases, and 14 bases separated the two germline ends. Per germline, CDR1 WNHNN and CDR2 SYGVQD (reference sequence). The CDR3 DNA sequence: TGCGCCAGCAGCCAATTTCGGGGTGAAGAGACCCAGTACTTC. Translating it yields CASSQFRGEETQYF.

J is TRBJ2-1 and V is TRBV11-3; 7 nucleotides agree with TRBD2. The length of the CDR3 is 15 residues. V shed 4 bases, J shed 5 bases, and the junction held 8 bases outside the gene matches. The germline CDR1 and CDR2 sequences are SGHNT and YENEEA. CDR3 protein: CASSSRTGGNNEQFF. The CDR3 DNA sequence: TGTGCCAGCAGCTCTCGAACGGGAGGCAACAATGAGCAGTTCTTC.

This chain connects TRBV5-1 to TRBJ1-3, with D hard to call. The germline V gene encodes CDR1 SGHRS and CDR2 YFSETQ. The V end lost 3 bases, the J end lost 5 bases, and 12 bases lay between the germline ends. The CDR3 loop spans 14 amino acids. CDR3 DNA: TGCGCCAGCAGCTCGGGCTCCACAAGAAACACCATATATTTT. Amino acids: CASSSGSTRNTIYF.

The V gene is TRBV4-2, the J gene TRBJ1-2, with a weak D call TRBD1 (5 bases). The ends were cut back, 5 bases at V and 1 base at J, with 17 bases in the middle. This CDR3 region has 16 residues. Germline V gives CDR1 LGHNA, CDR2 YNFKEQ. The CDR3 DNA reads as TGTGCCAGCAGCGCCCTGGGAGGGGACTATAACTATGGCTACACCTTC. Translating it yields CASSALGGDYNYGYTF.

The V and J genes are TRBV2 and TRBJ1-2; tentative D call: TRBD1 (5 bases). Germline V lookup: CDR1 SNHLY, CDR2 FYNNEI. CDR3 length: 12 residues. V lost 9 bases to trimming and J lost 2 bases, with 10 bases between them. CDR3 loop: CARQVWNYGYTF. The CDR3 DNA reads as TGTGCCAGACAGGTCTGGAACTATGGCTACACCTTC.

This clone appeared once. The J gene is TRBJ2-7, the V gene TRBV28; perhaps TRBD1 as D (6 bases). V was shortened by 6 bases and J by 3 bases, with 15 bases between the two germline ends. From germline, CDR1 is MDHEN and CDR2 SYDVKM. The CDR3 is 14 residues long. CDR3 region: CASRTRVRGYEQYF. The CDR3 region has the DNA TGTGCCAGCAGAACCCGGGTCAGGGGCTACGAGCAGTACTTC.

On this clone: The same CDR3 also results from other DNA sequences found in this sample. The rearrangement uses TRBV6-6 and TRBJ1-2; D not certain. CDR1 is MNHNY and CDR2 is SVGAGI in the germline V gene (reference sequence). There are 13 residues in the CDR3. V shed 0 bases and J shed 2 bases, with 4 bases lying between them. CDR3 DNA: TGTGCCAGCAGTTACTCACCCAACTATGGCTACACCTTC. It translates to CASSYSPNYGYTF.

The chain combines TRBV6-5 with TRBJ1-1; D is unclear. CDR1 and CDR2 (germline): MNHEY, SVGAGI. V shed 2 bases and J shed 2 bases, with 6 bases lying between them. CDR3 size: 13 residues. This CDR3 is CASSYQDNTEAFF. The CDR3 DNA reads as TGTGCCAGCAGTTACCAGGATAACACTGAAGCTTTCTTT.

Many counts were recorded for this clone. The J gene is TRBJ2-5, the V gene TRBV10-3; 7 positions agree with TRBD1. The CDR3 extends over 16 amino acids. Looked up from germline, CDR1 is ENHRY and CDR2 is SYGVKD. With 4 bases clipped from V and 5 bases from J, the junction kept 13 bases outside the gene matches. CDR3: CAISAIEQGFVETQYF. The CDR3 DNA is TGTGCCATCAGTGCAATAGAACAGGGGTTTGTTGAGACCCAGTACTTC.

This clone has more than one count but fewer than ten. The chain has TRBV6-6 and TRBJ1-4, with 9 bases aligning to TRBD1. V lost 6 bases, J lost 8 bases, and 7 bases stayed unmatched. The CDR3 is made up of 14 amino acids. Germline V gives CDR1 MNHNY, CDR2 SVGAGI (reference sequence). CDR3 sequence reads: CASRGTGSQEKLFF. The CDR3 coding sequence is TGTGCCAGCAGGGGGACAGGGAGTCAGGAAAAACTGTTTTTT.

Worth noting for this clone: The sample carries other DNA sequences with the same CDR3. This chain connects TRBV2 to TRBJ2-1, with no clear D. The CDR3 totals 13 residues. V was trimmed by 8 bases and J by 2 bases, leaving 10 bases between them. Germline V CDR1 and CDR2: SNHLY, FYNNEI. The CDR3 bases are TGTGCCAGCTCCGGCAACACCTACAATGAGCAGTTCTTC. This sequence encodes CASSGNTYNEQFF.

Regarding this clone: An end of the junction differs from the germline gene, which may be a read error. The chain is built from TRBV6-6 and TRBJ1-1; D is unclear. Germline V gene sequence: CDR1 MNHNY, CDR2 SVGAGI (reference sequence). This CDR3 has 12 amino acids. The DNA for the CDR3 is TGTGCCAGCAGTAACTCATACACTGAAGCTTTCTTT. Encoded protein: CASSNSYTEAFF.

The chain joins TRBV5-1 to TRBJ1-4; a weak D match, TRBD1 (5 bases). The germline V gene encodes CDR1 SGHRS and CDR2 YFSETQ. The CDR3 runs 14 residues. With 4 bases removed from V and 6 bases from J, the gap between germline ends came to 13 bases. In DNA, the CDR3 is TGCGCCAGCAGCCCCCGAGGCAGGGATGAAAAACTGTTTTTT. Its protein is CASSPRGRDEKLFF.

V and J are TRBV6-5 and TRBJ2-7, with D possibly being TRBD2 (6 bases). Germline V gene sequence: CDR1 MNHEY, CDR2 SVGAGI. The CDR3 sequence is 15 residues long. V was pared by 5 bases and J by 2 bases, with 16 bases between. The CDR3: CASSVGSSGTYEQYF. The DNA of the CDR3 is TGTGCCAGCAGTGTTGGGAGTAGCGGAACCTACGAGCAGTACTTC.

This clone was picked up many times. The rearrangement joins TRBV18 to TRBJ2-5; D is unresolved. V shed 2 bases and J shed 5 bases, with 9 bases lying between them. Per germline, CDR1 KGHSH and CDR2 LQKENI. The CDR3 covers 13 residues. CDR3 nucleotide sequence: TGTGCCAGCTCACCAGGGGTTTCTGAGACCCAGTACTTC. The encoded protein is CASSPGVSETQYF.

This clone was seen once. The rearrangement uses TRBV30 and TRBJ1-4; D is ambiguous. In germline, CDR1 is GTSNPN, CDR2 SVGIG (reference sequence). The V gene lost 0 bases and the J gene lost 4 bases, with 12 bases spanning the gap. This CDR3 is built from 15 residues. The CDR3 sequence: CAWSVGHNLNEKLFF. The CDR3 region has the DNA TGTGCCTGGAGTGTAGGGCACAACCTTAATGAAAAACTGTTTTTT. The full variable domain, its missing parts supplied by reference TRBV30 and TRBJ1-4, is SQTIHQWPATLVQPVGSPLSLECTVEGTSNPNLYWYRQAAGRGLQLLFYSVGIGQISSEVPQNLSASRPQDRQFILSSKKLLLSDSGFYLCAWSVGHNLNEKLFFGSGTQLSVL.

The rearrangement uses TRBV28 and TRBJ2-5; D possibly uses TRBD1 or TRBD2 (6 bases each). V was clipped by 4 bases and J by 7 bases, with 16 bases between them. Germline V gene lookup returns CDR1 MDHEN and CDR2 SYDVKM. The CDR3 contains 14 residues. CDR3 loop: CASSSTGAARTQYF. The CDR3 DNA reads TGTGCCAGCAGTTCAACGGGGGCCGCCAGGACCCAGTACTTC.

This chain links TRBV4-1 with TRBJ2-7; TRBD2 aligns across 8 bases. Germline V gene sequence: CDR1 MGHRA, CDR2 YSYEKL. The CDR3 sequence is 15 residues long. V shed 0 bases and J 2 bases; nucleotides not matched to a gene: 3. In DNA form, the CDR3 reads TGCGCCAGCAGCCAAGAGACTAGCGTAACCTACGAGCAGTACTTC. It yields the protein CASSQETSVTYEQYF.

This chain links TRBV5-8 with TRBJ1-1, with D perhaps TRBD1 (5 bases). The CDR3 length is 14 residues. Trimming took 4 bases from V and 1 from J, leaving 11 bases between them. Germline CDR1 SGHTS, CDR2 YDEGEE. CDR3 in amino acids: CASSLDGQNTEAFF. In nucleotides, the CDR3 is TGTGCCAGCAGCCTGGACGGACAGAACACTGAAGCTTTCTTT.

The V gene is TRBV21-1, the J gene TRBJ1-2; the DNA was not used to check the table's D call, TRBD1. TRBV21-1 is a documented pseudogene. There are 15 residues in the CDR3. The CDR3 region is CASSKVGRTGDGYTF. CDR3 coding DNA: TGTGCCAGCAGCAAAGTTGGGAGGACAGGGGATGGCTACACCTTC.

The rearrangement uses TRBV27 and TRBJ1-2, with a possible D match to TRBD1 (6 bases). The CDR3 has 18 residues. V was trimmed by 6 bases and J by 4 bases, leaving 27 bases between them. Per germline, CDR1 MNHEY and CDR2 SMNVEV (reference sequence). The CDR3 loop is CASRSFGVPIGGPYGYTF. The DNA for the CDR3 is TGTGCCAGCAGGAGCTTTGGAGTCCCGATCGGGGGGCCCTATGGCTACACCTTC.

V and J are TRBV4-1 and TRBJ2-6, with 7 bases aligning to TRBD2. The CDR3 length is 15 residues. CDR1 is MGHRA, CDR2 YSYEKL, per germline. V trimming: 7 bases; J trimming: 0 bases; junction bases outside the gene matches: 3. Written as DNA, the CDR3 is TGCGCCAGCACGGGGGGACCCTCTGGGGCCAACGTCCTGACTTTC. Translated: CASTGGPSGANVLTF.

Note on this clone: Other DNA sequences in the same sample also yield this CDR3. The CDR3 spells CASSPGANYGYTF. DNA for the CDR3: TGTGCCAGCAGTCCGGGGGCCAACTATGGCTACACCTTC. The chain links TRBV6-1 to TRBJ1-2; D may be TRBD1 (6 bases). This CDR3 region has 13 residues. Looked up from germline, CDR1 is MNHNS and CDR2 is SASEGT. Trimming took off 5 bases at V and 2 bases at J, with 9 bases between the two ends.